The rows below give T cell receptor beta chains drawn from one sample of a study of T cells in localized non-small cell lung cancer. Generated by immunoSEQ multiplex PCR, the TCRdb table keeps only in-frame clones and is missing some. The sample lists approximately 89,000 clones, roughly 75% seen once, with around 21% in the top ten. The specimen comprised PBMCs, sampled before any cancer treatment. These receptors were obtained from a man aged 40-75 years with stage II squamous cell lung carcinoma. Each CDR3 is given with its conserved first and last residue. The D gene is left open where the match is weak. Not all rows give a size; the values are once, few, many and, for expanded clones, a class.

j_call d_call clone_size v_call cdr3_nt cdr3_aa
TRBJ1-3 TRBD1 many TRBV6-1 TGTGCCAGCAGCCGCCAGGGGGCTGGAAACACCATATATTTT CASSRQGAGNTIYF
TRBJ1-1 - - TRBV2 TGTGCCAGCAGACGGGGTGAAATAAGGAGCACTGAAGCTTTCTTT CASRRGEIRSTEAFF
TRBJ1-1 TRBD1 - TRBV4-1 TGCGCCAGCAGCCAAGACGGACAGGGGTCTGAAGCTTTCTTT CASSQDGQGSEAFF
TRBJ1-2 TRBD1 - TRBV2 TGTGCCAGCAGTGGGATTACAGGGGGTTTCGACTATGGCTACACCTTC CASSGITGGFDYGYTF
TRBJ1-1 TRBD1 few TRBV19 TGTGCCAGTAATCAGGGGGGCCTGAACACTGAAGCTTTCTTT CASNQGGLNTEAFF
TRBJ2-1 TRBD2 - TRBV19 TGTGCCAGTAGCCTACTAGCGGGGGGCCATGAGCAGTTCTTC CASSLLAGGHEQFF
TRBJ2-2 TRBD2 - TRBV7-8 TGTGCCAGCAGCTTAGTCCCAGCGGGAGCCTCGGGTAGCACCGGGGAGCTGTTTTTT CASSLVPAGASGSTGELFF
TRBJ2-7 TRBD1 - TRBV5-5 TGTGCCAGCAGCCGGCCGACAGGGAGCTACGAGCAGTACTTC CASSRPTGSYEQYF
TRBJ2-3 TRBD2 - TRBV7-2 TGTGCCAGCAGCTCCCGAACTAGCGGGAGGATCTCAGATACGCAGTATTTT CASSSRTSGRISDTQYF
TRBJ1-4 - - TRBV9 TGTGCCAGCAGCTTGGGGGGGCTGGATGAAAAACTGTTTTTT CASSLGGLDEKLFF
TRBJ1-1 TRBD1 - TRBV27 TGTGCCAGCAGGTCACAGGGGGCTCGCACTGAAGCTTTCTTT CASRSQGARTEAFF
TRBJ2-5 TRBD1 - TRBV25-1 TGTGCCAGCAATAGGTCCCGGACAGGGGGCGGGGAGACCCAGTACTTC CASNRSRTGGGETQYF
TRBJ1-2 TRBD1 few TRBV6-5 TGTGCCAGCAGTTACCGGGGACAGGCCTACTTCTATGGCTACACCTTC CASSYRGQAYFYGYTF
TRBJ2-1 TRBD2 - TRBV9 TGTGCCAGCAGCGTAGATCTAGCGGGGGGGCCGTTCTTC CASSVDLAGGPFF
TRBJ2-1 TRBD2 - TRBV7-3 TGTGCCAGCAGCCGGAGCGGGAGGACCGACAATGAGCAGTTCTTC CASSRSGRTDNEQFF
TRBJ2-7 TRBD2 - TRBV5-6 TGTGCCAGCAGACCCGGGACTAGCGGCAACTACGAGCAGTACTTC CASRPGTSGNYEQYF
TRBJ1-1 - once TRBV6-5 TGTGCCAGCAGGGTGGACACTGAAGCTTTCTTT CASRVDTEAFF
TRBJ2-2 - - TRBV15 TGTGCCACCACGGCAGAGGGGGTCACCGGGGAGCTGTTTTTT CATTAEGVTGELFF
TRBJ1-1 - - TRBV29-1 TGCAGCGTTTTGCCCTCGAACAGGAACACTGAAGCTTTCTTT CSVLPSNRNTEAFF
TRBJ1-3 - - TRBV5-4 TGTGCCAGCAGCTTAGTCGGTTCTGGAAACACCATATATTTT CASSLVGSGNTIYF
TRBJ1-6 TRBD1 - TRBV7-6 TGTGCCAGCAGCTTGGGGATTAGGGGGCGCGGATCACCCCTCCACTTT CASSLGIRGRGSPLHF
TRBJ2-7 TRBD2 - TRBV7-2 TGTGCCAGCAGCTTGACTAGCGGGGTCGTCTACGAGCAGTACTTC CASSLTSGVVYEQYF
TRBJ2-7 TRBD1 - TRBV6-1 TGTGCCAGCAGTGAAGTTGGACAGGGGTTAGACGAGCAGTACTTC CASSEVGQGLDEQYF
TRBJ1-1 - few TRBV7-6 TGTGCCAGCAGCTCCCCCGGCGTTTGGGAGGGCGACACTGAAGCTTTCTTT CASSSPGVWEGDTEAFF
TRBJ1-5 - - TRBV28 TGTGCCAGCCAAATGGTAGGGGTTAGCAATCAGCCCCAGCATTTT CASQMVGVSNQPQHF